This passage covers 9 T cell receptor beta chains from one sample sequenced in a study of siplizumab effects on memory and regulatory T cells. The method was immunoSEQ multiplex PCR; TCRdb's version includes in-frame clones alone and lacks a portion of them. The sample includes around 110,000 clones, roughly 94% seen only once; the top ten take under 2%. Input material: non-Treg CD4+ T cells sorted from blood. The receptors stem from a human donor in good health.

The chain combines TRBV14 with TRBJ2-5; 7 nucleotides agree with TRBD1. The CDR3 sequence is 17 residues long. V lost 0 bases to trimming and J lost 1 base; unmatched junction nucleotides: 8. Germline V gives CDR1 SGHDN, CDR2 FVKESK. CDR3 DNA: TGTGCCAGCAGCCAAGACAGGGACAGTCAATTCCAAGAGACCCAGTACTTC. Protein product: CASSQDRDSQFQETQYF.

This chain joins TRBV30 and TRBJ2-7, with TRBD2 matching 12 bases. V lost 3 bases, J lost 5 bases, and 2 bases stayed unmatched. The CDR3 has 13 amino acids. The germline gives CDR1 GTSNPN, CDR2 SVGIG (reference sequence). CDR3 protein: CAWRLAGGNEQYF. The CDR3 nucleotides read TGTGCCTGGAGACTAGCGGGAGGCAACGAGCAGTACTTC.

V and J are TRBV7-2 and TRBJ1-2, with D possibly being TRBD1 (6 bases). Per germline, CDR1 SGHTA and CDR2 FQGNSA. V was trimmed by 4 bases and J by 3 bases, leaving 9 bases between them. This CDR3 comprises 13 residues. The CDR3 DNA reads as TGTGCCAGCAGCTACAGGGCTGACTATGGCTACACCTTC. It translates to CASSYRADYGYTF.

The J gene is TRBJ1-4, the V gene TRBV7-8; 10 bases agree with TRBD1. The CDR3 contains 16 residues. The germline V gene has CDR1 SGHVS and CDR2 FQNEAQ. Losses at the gene ends were 5 bases for V and 4 bases for J; bases not matched to a gene: 7. The DNA for the CDR3 is TGTGCCAGCAGCCCCCGAAGGACAGGGGGTAATGAAAAACTGTTTTTT. Translated, it gives CASSPRRTGGNEKLFF.

The V call is TRBV18, the J call TRBJ1-2; tentatively, D is TRBD1 (5 bases). There are 15 residues in the CDR3. V shed 3 bases and J shed 1 base, with 12 bases lying between them. Germline V gene lookup returns CDR1 KGHSH and CDR2 LQKENI. The DNA of the CDR3 is TGTGCCAGCTCACCGTCGGGGGGAAATAACTATGGCTACACCTTC. This sequence encodes CASSPSGGNNYGYTF.

This chain connects TRBV27 to TRBJ2-5; 8 nucleotides agree with TRBD1. Germline CDR1 reads MNHEY; CDR2 reads SMNVEV (reference sequence). The CDR3 is 15 residues long. Trimming at V came to 6 bases and at J to 2 bases, leaving 8 bases not matched to a gene. The CDR3 loop reads CASRRGTGYQETQYF. Written as DNA, the CDR3 is TGTGCCAGCAGACGAGGGACAGGTTATCAAGAGACCCAGTACTTC.

The chain employs TRBV6-1 and TRBJ2-3; TRBD1 is a possible D gene (6 bases). CDR1 and CDR2 (germline): MNHNS, SASEGT. The CDR3 is 16 residues long. Between the trimmed V and J ends, which lost 2 bases and 6 bases, there was a span of 18 bases. As DNA, the CDR3 is TGTGCCAGCAGTGAATCCGGGACAACCTTTGGGGATACGCAGTATTTT. Amino acids: CASSESGTTFGDTQYF.

The chain carries TRBV7-9 and TRBJ1-1; D gene unclear. Germline V gene lookup returns CDR1 SEHNR and CDR2 FQNEAQ (reference sequence). The CDR3 has 16 amino acids. The V gene lost 7 bases and the J gene lost 0 bases, with 18 bases spanning the gap. The CDR3 nucleotides read TGTGCCAGCACCTTTATAATAGACCACCTGAACACTGAAGCTTTCTTT. This codes for CASTFIIDHLNTEAFF.

The chain is built from TRBV2 and TRBJ2-2; D is unclear. V was shortened by 4 bases and J by 1 base, with 4 bases between the two germline ends. Germline V lookup: CDR1 SNHLY, CDR2 FYNNEI. This CDR3 contains 13 residues. CDR3 coding DNA: TGTGCCAGCAGTGGCAAGAACACCGGGGAGCTGTTTTTT. Its protein product is CASSGKNTGELFF.